A selection of T cell receptor beta chains follows, all from one sample in a study of T-cell reconstitution after alpha-beta-depleted transplantation in children. TCRdb used MiXCR to reprocess the PCR reads, holding one entry per CDR3 protein. Of 200,000 to 250,000 distinct CDR3 sequences listed, around 13% are singletons. The sample here was PBMCs from the stem cell graft donor, taken from the stem cell graft. All receptors come from a human donor who donated a stem cell graft to a child with acute lymphoblastic leukemia. The CDR3 runs from the conserved cysteine through the conserved F or W. The D gene is left open where the match is weak. Clone size, where shown, is once, few, many, or a class for clones that have expanded.

V	J	size	D	length	DNA	CDR3
TRBV19	TRBJ2-1	.	TRBD2	15	TGTGCCAGTAGTCCAACTAGCGGGAGGGGCGGTGAGCAGTTCTTC	CASSPTSGRGGEQFF
TRBV20-1	TRBJ2-1	many	TRBD2	13	TGCAGGGCCAGACTAGCGGGAGGCAATGAGCAGTTCTTC	CRARLAGGNEQFF
TRBV4-3	TRBJ1-4	many	.	17	TGCGCCAGCAGCCAAGAAAATGTAGGACAGAAGGGTGAAAAACTGTTTTTT	CASSQENVGQKGEKLFF
TRBV7-3	TRBJ2-5	many	TRBD1	13	TGTGCCAGCAGCCAGACAGGGATGGAGACCCAGTACTTC	CASSQTGMETQYF
TRBV7-3	TRBJ2-2	many	.	15	TGTGCCAGCACCTCCACCCCGGGAAACACCGGGGAGCTGTTTTTT	CASTSTPGNTGELFF
TRBV10-3	TRBJ2-3	many	TRBD2	14	TGTGCCACACAATTAGCGGGGGTGACAGATACGCAGTATTTT	CATQLAGVTDTQYF
TRBV6-2/TRBV6-3	TRBJ2-2	many	.	16	TGTGCCAGCAGGACCCCCTCGCGGGCGCCTGACGGGGAGCTGTTTTTT	CASRTPSRAPDGELFF
TRBV29-1	TRBJ2-5	few	TRBD1	13	TGCAGCGTTTACCCGGACAGGGTAGAGACCCAGTACTTC	CSVYPDRVETQYF
TRBV5-1	TRBJ2-5	many	.	14	TGCGCCAGCAGCTTGGTGGACCGGAAAGAGACCCAGTACTTC	CASSLVDRKETQYF
TRBV7-9	TRBJ2-1	few	TRBD2	15	TGTGCCAGCAGCTTAGGATCACTAGCGGGCAATGAGCAGTTCTTC	CASSLGSLAGNEQFF
TRBV7-9	TRBJ1-1	many	.	13	TGTGCCAGCAGCTTATCGTCCTCGGCTGAAGCTTTCTTT	CASSLSSSAEAFF
TRBV20-1	TRBJ1-6	few	.	14	TGCAGTGCTAGAGCCCCCCCAGGCCCTTCACCCCTCCACTTT	CSARAPPGPSPLHF
TRBV7-9	TRBJ2-3	many	TRBD2	15	TGTGCCAGCAGCTCCCTGCGGGCGGGAGCAGATACGCAGTATTTT	CASSSLRAGADTQYF
TRBV9	TRBJ2-2	many	.	17	TGTGCCAGCAGCGCACCTCTCAGGGGTAGTGGGACCGGGGAGCTGTTTTTT	CASSAPLRGSGTGELFF
TRBV7-8	TRBJ2-2	many	.	16	TGTGCCAGCAGCTTCCTACGGCAGAGACCCACCGGGGAGCTGTTTTTT	CASSFLRQRPTGELFF
TRBV10-3	TRBJ2-1	many	.	15	TGTGCCATCAGAGTCCCCAGGGGACGAAACAATGAGCAGTTCTTC	CAIRVPRGRNNEQFF
TRBV6-5	TRBJ2-7	many	.	15	TGTGCCAGCAGTTACTCGCGACGTAACTCCTACGAGCAGTACTTC	CASSYSRRNSYEQYF
TRBV5-1	TRBJ2-1	many	TRBD2	16	TGCGCCAGCAGCCGCCGACTAGCGGGGGGCCAGGATGAGCAGTTCTTC	CASSRRLAGGQDEQFF
TRBV4-3	TRBJ1-2	many	.	14	TGCGCCAGCAGCCAAGGGCTCTTTAACTATGGCTACACCTTC	CASSQGLFNYGYTF